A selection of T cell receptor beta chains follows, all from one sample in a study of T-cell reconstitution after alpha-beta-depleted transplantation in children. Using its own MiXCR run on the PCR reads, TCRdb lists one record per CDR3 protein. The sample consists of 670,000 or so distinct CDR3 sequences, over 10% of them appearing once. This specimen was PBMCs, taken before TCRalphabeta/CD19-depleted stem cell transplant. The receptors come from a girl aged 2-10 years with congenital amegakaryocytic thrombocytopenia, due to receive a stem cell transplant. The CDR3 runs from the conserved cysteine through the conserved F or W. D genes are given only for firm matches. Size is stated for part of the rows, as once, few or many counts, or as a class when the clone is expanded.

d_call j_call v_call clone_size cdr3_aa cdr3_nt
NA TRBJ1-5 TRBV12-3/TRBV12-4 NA CASARDTTNQPQHF TGTGCCAGCGCCCGAGACACCACAAATCAGCCCCAGCATTTT
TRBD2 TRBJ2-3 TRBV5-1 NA CASSSPGLAGAVSTDTQYF TGCGCCAGCAGCTCACCGGGACTAGCGGGAGCGGTTAGTACAGATACGCAGTATTTT
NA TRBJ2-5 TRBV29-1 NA CSVVLRVGGTQYF TGCAGCGTTGTACTCAGGGTGGGTGGGACCCAGTACTTC
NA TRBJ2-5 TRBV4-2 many CASSPSGGRRETQYF TGTGCCAGCAGCCCTAGTGGGGGAAGGCGAGAGACCCAGTACTTC
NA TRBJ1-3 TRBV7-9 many CASSLGVGISGNTIYF TGTGCCAGCAGCTTAGGAGTCGGTATTTCAGGAAACACCATATATTTT
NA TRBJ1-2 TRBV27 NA CASLPLSGGNYGYTF TGTGCCAGCCTCCCCCTGTCAGGCGGAAACTATGGCTACACCTTC
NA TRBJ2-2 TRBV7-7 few CASSPLRQGNTGELFF TGTGCCAGCAGTCCCCTACGTCAGGGGAACACCGGGGAGCTGTTTTTT
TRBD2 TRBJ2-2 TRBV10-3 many CATRDYDTGELFF TGTGCCACCCGGGACTACGACACCGGGGAGCTGTTTTTT
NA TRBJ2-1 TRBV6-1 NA CAASKAPFSYNEQFF TGTGCCGCATCAAAGGCTCCCTTTTCCTACAATGAGCAGTTCTTC
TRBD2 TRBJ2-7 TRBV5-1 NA CASSGGLAGERMREQYF TGCGCCAGCAGCGGGGGACTAGCGGGAGAAAGAATGCGCGAGCAGTACTTC
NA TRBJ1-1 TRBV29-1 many CSVFGQTEAFF TGCAGCGTCTTTGGACAGACTGAAGCTTTCTTT
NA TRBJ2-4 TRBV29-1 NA CSVETWDGRNIQYF TGCAGCGTTGAAACTTGGGACGGCAGAAACATTCAGTACTTC
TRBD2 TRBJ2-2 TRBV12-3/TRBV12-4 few CASSSGTSGRGELFF TGTGCCAGCAGTTCCGGGACTAGCGGTCGCGGGGAGCTGTTTTTT
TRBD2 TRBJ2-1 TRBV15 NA CATSAAFTGGNNEQFF TGTGCCACCAGCGCCGCCTTTACGGGAGGGAACAATGAGCAGTTCTTC
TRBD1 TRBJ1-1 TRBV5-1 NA CASSLGRQGRTEAFF TGCGCCAGCAGCTTGGGTCGACAGGGGAGGACTGAAGCTTTCTTT
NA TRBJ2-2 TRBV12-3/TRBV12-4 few CASSPQTVNTGELFF TGTGCCAGCAGTCCCCAGACAGTAAACACCGGGGAGCTGTTTTTT
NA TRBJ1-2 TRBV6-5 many CASSYSHTPGTPINYGYTF TGTGCCAGCAGTTACTCGCATACCCCCGGGACGCCTATTAACTATGGCTACACCTTC
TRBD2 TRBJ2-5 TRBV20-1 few CSASGTSGQETQYF TGCAGTGCTAGCGGGACTAGCGGTCAAGAGACCCAGTACTTC
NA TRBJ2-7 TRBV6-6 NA CASSPALIEQYF TGTGCCAGCAGCCCCGCGCTTATCGAGCAGTACTTC
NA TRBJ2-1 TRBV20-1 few CSAADGRYSYNEQFF TGCAGTGCTGCCGATGGGCGCTACTCCTACAATGAGCAGTTCTTC
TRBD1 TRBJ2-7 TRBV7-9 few CASSYTEGQGVYEQYF TGTGCCAGCAGCTACACCGAGGGACAGGGGGTCTACGAGCAGTACTTC
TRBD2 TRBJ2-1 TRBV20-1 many CSAIAGRYNEQFF TGCAGTGCTATAGCGGGACGTTACAATGAGCAGTTCTTC
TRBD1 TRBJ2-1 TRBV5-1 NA CASSNTGGAVGEQFF TGCGCCAGCAGCAATACAGGGGGCGCGGTGGGTGAGCAGTTCTTC
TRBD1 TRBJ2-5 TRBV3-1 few CASTRQGDSETQYF TGTGCCAGCACCAGACAGGGAGATAGCGAGACCCAGTACTTC
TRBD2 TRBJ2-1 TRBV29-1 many CSVRLAETIPIF TGCAGCGTTAGACTAGCGGAAACCATCCCCATCTTC
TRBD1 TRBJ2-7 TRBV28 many CASSLTGEENEQYF TGTGCCAGCAGCCTGACAGGGGAAGAGAACGAGCAGTACTTC
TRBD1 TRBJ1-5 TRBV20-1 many CSARTGEGQPQHF TGCAGTGCCCGAACAGGGGAGGGACAGCCCCAGCATTTT
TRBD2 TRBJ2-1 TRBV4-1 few CASSQEETSGNEQFF TGCGCCAGCAGCCAAGAGGAGACTAGCGGCAATGAGCAGTTCTTC
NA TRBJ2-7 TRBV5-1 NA CASSQLTSPYEQYF TGCGCCAGCAGCCAGTTGACTAGTCCCTACGAGCAGTACTTC
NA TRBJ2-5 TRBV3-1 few CASSQDPEWAEETQYF TGTGCCAGCAGCCAAGACCCCGAGTGGGCGGAGGAGACCCAGTACTTC
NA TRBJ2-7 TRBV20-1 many CSARDQGSPYEQYF TGCAGTGCTAGAGATCAGGGGTCGCCCTACGAGCAGTACTTC
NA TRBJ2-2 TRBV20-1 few CSARMPPEIGELFF TGCAGTGCTAGGATGCCGCCTGAGATCGGGGAGCTGTTTTTT
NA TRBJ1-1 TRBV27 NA CASSFLLGAKGTEAFF TGTGCCAGCAGTTTTCTTCTGGGGGCAAAGGGGACTGAAGCTTTCTTT
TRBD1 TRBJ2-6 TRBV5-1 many CASSLRDRVGANVLTF TGCGCCAGCAGCCTGAGGGACAGGGTTGGGGCCAACGTCCTGACTTTC
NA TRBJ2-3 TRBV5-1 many CASSTSTDTQYF TGTGCCAGCTCTACTAGTACAGATACGCAGTATTTT
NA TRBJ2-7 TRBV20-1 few CSASGSTGGEQYF TGCAGTGCTAGTGGGTCCACGGGCGGCGAGCAGTACTTC